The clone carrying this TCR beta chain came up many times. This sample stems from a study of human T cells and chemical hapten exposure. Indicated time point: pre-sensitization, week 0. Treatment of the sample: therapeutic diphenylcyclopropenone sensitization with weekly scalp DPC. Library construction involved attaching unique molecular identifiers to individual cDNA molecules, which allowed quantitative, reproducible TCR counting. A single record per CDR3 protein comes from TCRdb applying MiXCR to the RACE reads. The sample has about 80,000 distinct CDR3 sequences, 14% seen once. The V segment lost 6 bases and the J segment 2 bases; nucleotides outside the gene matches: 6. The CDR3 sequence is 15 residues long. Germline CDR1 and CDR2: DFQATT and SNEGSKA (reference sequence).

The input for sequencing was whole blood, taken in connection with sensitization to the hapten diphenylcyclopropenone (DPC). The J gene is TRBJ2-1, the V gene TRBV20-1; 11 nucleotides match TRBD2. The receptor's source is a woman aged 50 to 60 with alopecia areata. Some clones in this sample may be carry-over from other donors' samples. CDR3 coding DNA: TGCAGTGCCAATGTAGCGGGAGGGACCTACAATGAGCAGTTCTTC. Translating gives CSANVAGGTYNEQFF.